Listed here are 26 T cell receptor beta chains from one sample, sequenced in a study of metastatic and nonmetastatic thyroid tumors (dated by TCRdb to the early 2020s). The library was produced with PCR. TCRdb names Illumina HiSeq 4000 as the instrument used. TCRdb applied fastp at Q25 and MiXCR to the public reads, then kept only in-frame beta chains. In this sample the table shows about 5,500 clones, roughly 29% of which occur a single time. About 20% of the sample is held by the ten biggest clonotypes. No treatment had been received by any patient before thyroid surgery. Material: adjacent normal tissue. The receptor set was obtained from a female donor with papillary thyroid cancer or a benign thyroid nodule (not recorded which). Some clones in this sample may be carry-over from other donors' samples.

This chain connects TRBV6-2 or TRBV6-3 to TRBJ2-7; 8 positions agree with TRBD1. After removal of 4 bases from V and 3 bases from J, the junction contained 8 bases not matched to a gene. From germline, CDR1 is MNHEY and CDR2 SVGEGT. The length of the CDR3 is 15 residues. CDR3 DNA sequence: TGTGCCAGCAGTTCCCACCGGACAGGGAACTACGAGCAGTACTTC. Protein product: CASSSHRTGNYEQYF.

The gene calls are TRBV20-1 and TRBJ1-2, with D uncertain. The CDR3 has 14 residues. Germline V CDR1 and CDR2: DFQATT, SNEGSKA (reference sequence). V was trimmed by 0 bases and J by 7 bases, leaving 15 bases between them. The CDR3 DNA reads TGCAGTGCTAGAGATGATTCCGGACGACGTGGCTACACCTTC. Encoded protein: CSARDDSGRRGYTF.

The table lists this clone with many counts. The chain recombines TRBV9 with TRBJ2-3, with no clear D. This CDR3 region has 15 residues. Trimming pared 2 bases from V and 2 bases from J, leaving 12 bases between. Germline CDR1 and CDR2: SGDLS and YYNGEE. Written as DNA, the CDR3 is TGTGCCAGCAGCGTGAGGAACACCTACACAGATACGCAGTATTTT. Translating gives CASSVRNTYTDTQYF. Full variable domain (rest looked up from reference TRBV9 and TRBJ2-3): DSGVTQTPKHLITATGQRVTLRCSPRSGDLSVYWYQQSLDQGLQFLIQYYNGEERAKGNILERFSAQQFPDLHSELNLSSLELGDSALYFCASSVRNTYTDTQYFGPGTRLTVL.

Of note for this clone: This clone may be a read error of a much larger clone one base away. The same CDR3 can be traced to other DNA sequences in this sample. The chain uses TRBV2 and TRBJ1-1; D is ambiguous. Germline CDR1 reads SNHLY; CDR2 reads FYNNEI. CDR3 length: 17 residues. The CDR3 nucleotides are TGTGCCAGCAGTTTAACTCGGGAAATTGGGGTGTACACTGAAGCTTTCTTC. Protein sequence: CASSLTREIGVYTEAFF.

The sample holds a few counts of this clone. V is TRBV7-2 and J is TRBJ1-2, with unresolved D. CDR3 size: 12 residues. Trimming stripped 5 bases from V and 7 bases from J, with 11 bases between. Germline V lookup: CDR1 SGHTA, CDR2 FQGNSA. CDR3 sequence: CASSIYSGGYTF. CDR3 nucleotides: TGTGCCAGCAGCATCTATAGTGGTGGCTACACCTTC.

The chain uses TRBV5-1 and TRBJ2-6; TRBD1 might be the D (6 bases). The CDR3 extends over 15 amino acids. Per the germline V gene, CDR1 is SGHRS and CDR2 is YFSETQ. The germline V and J ends were trimmed by 2 bases and 5 bases, with 11 bases remaining between them. The CDR3 is CASSFGQSWANVLTF. The CDR3 bases are TGCGCCAGCAGCTTCGGACAGTCTTGGGCCAACGTCCTGACTTTC.

This clone rates as medium-sized. This sequence joins TRBV20-1 and TRBJ1-5; D is perhaps TRBD1 (5 bases). Germline CDR1 DFQATT, CDR2 SNEGSKA (reference sequence). The V end lost 5 bases, the J end lost 1 base, and 15 bases lay between the germline ends. CDR3 length: 15 residues. The CDR3 DNA reads TGCAGTGCTCGCCAAGGGGCGGCGAGCAATCAGCCCCAGCATTTT. Its translation is CSARQGAASNQPQHF.

The chain joins TRBV11-1 to TRBJ2-7, with 9 nucleotides matching TRBD1. Trimming cost V 3 bases and J 10 bases; bases outside gene matches: 10. The germline CDR1 and CDR2 sequences are SGHAT and FQDESV (reference sequence). The CDR3 totals 14 residues. The CDR3 coding sequence is TGTGCCAGCAGCTTCGGGACAGGGTTACAAGATCAGTACTTC. This sequence encodes CASSFGTGLQDQYF. The full variable domain, with the rest looked up from reference TRBV11-1 and TRBJ2-7, is EAEVAQSPRYKITEKSQAVAFWCDPISGHATLYWYRQILGQGPELLVQFQDESVVDDSQLPKDRFSAERLKGVDSTLKIQPAELGDSAMYLCASSFGTGLQDQYFGPGTRLTVT.

This clone has just a few counts. The rearrangement links TRBV6-1 to TRBJ1-4, with 7 bases identical to TRBD1. Germline CDR1 and CDR2: MNHNS and SASEGT. V lost 8 bases, J lost 8 bases, and 23 bases stayed unmatched. There are 18 residues in the CDR3. CDR3 region: CASHLGQANPGKGEKLFF. In nucleotides, the CDR3 is TGTGCCAGCCACCTCGGACAGGCTAACCCGGGGAAAGGGGAAAAACTGTTTTTT.

This clone was seen only a few times. The V gene is TRBV6-1, the J gene TRBJ2-1; 13 nucleotides align to TRBD2. Per the germline V gene, CDR1 is MNHNS and CDR2 is SASEGT. The CDR3 is 16 amino acids. Trimming cost V 10 bases and J 7 bases; bases outside gene matches: 13. The CDR3 nucleotides read TGTGCCACTGCGACTAGCGGGGGGAGGGCCCGTAATGAGCAGTTCTTC. Amino acid sequence: CATATSGGRARNEQFF.

In this sample, this clone is large. The chain links TRBV12-3 or TRBV12-4 to TRBJ1-2; D call uncertain. Trimming cost V 1 base and J 1 base, with 4 bases left between them. The CDR3 runs to 13 residues. The CDR3 sequence: CASSLDGNYGYTF. In DNA, the CDR3 is TGTGCCAGCAGTTTAGACGGTAACTATGGCTACACCTTC.

Worth noting for this clone: One end of the junction is discordant with germline, which a read error may explain. V is TRBV6-5 and J is TRBJ1-2, with 8 positions matching TRBD1. Looked up from germline, CDR1 is MNHEY and CDR2 is SVGAGI. This CDR3 has 16 residues. This CDR3 reads CASSYFGQGANFGYTF. In DNA form, the CDR3 reads TGTGCCAGCAGTTACTTCGGACAGGGTGCTAACTTTGGCTACACCTTC.

This clone was detected only a few times. This chain connects TRBV5-1 to TRBJ2-2; no definite D call. This CDR3 comprises 13 residues. V was clipped by 0 bases and J by 7 bases, with 7 bases between them. CDR1 and CDR2 from the germline V gene are SGHRS and YFSETQ. CDR3 nucleotides: TGCGCCAGCAGCTTGGGTGGAAACGGGGAGCTGTTTTTT. Its protein product is CASSLGGNGELFF.

The chain couples TRBV5-1 to TRBJ2-7; TRBD2 is a possible D gene (5 bases). V dropped 2 bases and J dropped 3 bases, with 6 bases sitting between them. CDR3 length: 12 amino acids. Germline V gene data show CDR1 as SGHRS and CDR2 as YFSETQ. The CDR3: CASSFEGYEQYF. The CDR3 nucleotides read TGCGCCAGCAGCTTTGAGGGCTACGAGCAGTACTTC.

This clone came up a few times. The V gene is TRBV9, the J gene TRBJ1-1, with 7 bases lining up with TRBD1. The ends lost 3 bases at V and 2 bases at J; junction bases unmatched: 7. Germline values: CDR1 SGDLS, CDR2 YYNGEE. The CDR3 totals 15 residues. The CDR3 spells CASSALGQPNTEAFF. The CDR3 nucleotides read TGTGCCAGCAGCGCCCTGGGACAGCCTAACACTGAAGCTTTCTTT.

V is TRBV5-1 and J is TRBJ2-7, with D maybe TRBD2 (6 bases). The CDR3 is made up of 15 amino acids. The V end lost 0 bases, the J end lost 0 bases, and 10 bases lay between the germline ends. Per germline, CDR1 SGHRS and CDR2 YFSETQ. CDR3 in amino acids: CASSLAGGNSYEQYV. The CDR3 DNA is TGCGCCAGCAGCTTGGCCGGGGGTAACTCCTACGAGCAGTACGTC.

The chain recombines TRBV20-1 with TRBJ2-7; 7 positions match TRBD2. The germline V gene encodes CDR1 DFQATT and CDR2 SNEGSKA (reference sequence). Unmatched junction bases numbered 6, after V lost 4 bases and J lost 3 bases. The CDR3 is 13 residues long. This CDR3 reads CSAISGLHYEQYF. The CDR3 coding sequence is TGCAGTGCTATCTCGGGACTACACTACGAGCAGTACTTC.

The genes are TRBV12-3 or TRBV12-4 and TRBJ2-1; 14 bases are a match to TRBD2. The V and J ends lost 8 bases and 11 bases, in that order; junction bases with no gene match: 2. The CDR3 has 12 amino acids. CDR3 nucleotides: TGTGCCAGCGGACTAGCGGGAGGAAAGCAGTTCTTC. This encodes CASGLAGGKQFF.

The gene calls are TRBV7-2 and TRBJ2-3; TRBD2 matches at 9 bases. The CDR3 consists of 14 residues. The V and J ends lost 4 bases and 2 bases, in that order; junction bases with no gene match: 1. CDR1 and CDR2 from the germline V gene are SGHTA and FQGNSA. The CDR3 loop is CASSSSGATDTQYF. The CDR3 DNA reads as TGTGCCAGCAGCTCTAGCGGGGCCACAGATACGCAGTATTTT.

The sample holds a few counts of this clone. The chain uses TRBV28 and TRBJ2-7; TRBD2 agrees at 7 bases. V trimming: 6 bases; J trimming: 4 bases; junction bases outside the gene matches: 12. CDR3 length: 15 amino acids. The germline V gene encodes CDR1 MDHEN and CDR2 SYDVKM. The CDR3 reads CASSPIGTKIYEQYF. The CDR3 DNA reads TGTGCCAGCAGCCCAATTGGGACTAAAATATACGAGCAGTACTTC.

V gene TRBV6-1 combines with J gene TRBJ2-7; TRBD1 might be the D (6 bases). The CDR3 has 14 amino acids. The V end was cut by 4 bases, the J end by 6 bases, with 16 bases between. Germline loops: CDR1 MNHNS, CDR2 SASEGT. As DNA, the CDR3 is TGTGCCAGCAGTGCCGAATACAGGGTACCCGAGCAGTACTTC. This translates into CASSAEYRVPEQYF.

This clone is medium-sized (0.01 to 0.1%) by share. The chain is built from TRBV28 and TRBJ2-1, with D uncertain. CDR1 is MDHEN and CDR2 is SYDVKM in the germline V gene. This CDR3 contains 14 residues. V lost 5 bases and J lost 5, with 13 bases in between. This CDR3 is CASSKPAWDNEQFF. The CDR3 coding sequence is TGTGCCAGCAGTAAACCAGCTTGGGACAATGAGCAGTTCTTC.

This clone was recorded a few times. Additional DNA sequences in this sample encode the identical CDR3. This sequence joins TRBV20-1 and TRBJ1-1; perhaps TRBD1 as D (6 bases). CDR3 length: 13 residues. From germline, CDR1 is DFQATT and CDR2 SNEGSKA (reference sequence). Trimming cost V 3 bases and J 6 bases, with 14 bases left between them. The CDR3 region has the DNA TGCAGTGCTAGCGGGGGCGCGGGTGCTGAAGCTTTCTTT. As protein: CSASGGAGAEAFF.

V and J are TRBV6-1 and TRBJ1-6; tentative D call: TRBD1 (6 bases). The germline V gene has CDR1 MNHNS and CDR2 SASEGT. Trimming cost V 8 bases and J 4 bases, with 15 bases left between them. This CDR3 comprises 15 residues. The DNA for the CDR3 is TGTGCCAGCCTCGGGGGGACACCGTATAATTCACCCCTCCACTTT. Its translation: CASLGGTPYNSPLHF.

This clone has a handful of counts. The V call is TRBV28, the J call TRBJ2-7, with 10 bases aligning to TRBD1. The trim removed 8 bases at V and 6 bases at J, leaving 10 bases unmatched. The CDR3 contains 14 residues. The germline V gene has CDR1 MDHEN and CDR2 SYDVKM. The CDR3, as DNA: TGTGCCAGCCGCACGGGGGGGACAGGGGTCGAGCAGTACTTC. Protein sequence: CASRTGGTGVEQYF.

This clone was found a few times. V usage is TRBV12-3 or TRBV12-4 and J usage is TRBJ2-1, with no clear D. Trimming took 5 bases from V and 1 from J, leaving 18 bases between them. The CDR3 has 17 residues. Here the CDR3 reads CASSAPGGYQSYNEQFF. CDR3 bases: TGTGCCAGCAGTGCCCCAGGCGGCTACCAATCCTACAATGAGCAGTTCTTC.